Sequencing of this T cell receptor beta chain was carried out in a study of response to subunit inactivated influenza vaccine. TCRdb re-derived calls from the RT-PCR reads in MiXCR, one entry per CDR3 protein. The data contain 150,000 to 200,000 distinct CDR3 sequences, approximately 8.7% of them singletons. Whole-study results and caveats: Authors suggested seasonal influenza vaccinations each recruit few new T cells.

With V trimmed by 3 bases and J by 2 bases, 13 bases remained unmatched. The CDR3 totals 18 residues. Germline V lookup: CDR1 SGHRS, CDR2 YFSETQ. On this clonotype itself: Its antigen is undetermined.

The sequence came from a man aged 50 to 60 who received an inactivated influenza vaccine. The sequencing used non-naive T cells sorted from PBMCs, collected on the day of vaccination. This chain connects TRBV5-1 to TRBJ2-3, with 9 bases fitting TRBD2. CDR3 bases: TGCGCCAGCAGCTCCTTAGATCGAGCGGGGGGCTACACAGATACGCAGTATTTT. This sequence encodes CASSSLDRAGGYTDTQYF.